These 5 T cell receptor beta chains share one sample of origin, sequenced in a study of metastatic and nonmetastatic thyroid tumors. Using MiXCR, TCRdb reanalyzed the PCR reads. The profile shows 11,000 to 15,000 clones, roughly 3.5% of them singletons. All patients were treatment-naive before thyroid surgery. Source material: tumor tissue. The receptors shown here come from a female donor with papillary thyroid cancer or a benign thyroid nodule (not recorded which). Some clones in this sample may be carry-over from other donors' samples.

The chain joins TRBV27 to TRBJ2-3; D is ambiguous. Trimming cost V 5 bases and J 3 bases, with 18 bases left between them. CDR1 MNHEY and CDR2 SMNVEV come from the germline V gene (reference sequence). The CDR3 sequence is 16 residues long. The CDR3 is CASSPTWYMETDTQYF. CDR3 coding DNA: TGTGCCAGCAGTCCTACGTGGTACATGGAAACAGATACGCAGTATTTT.

This sequence joins TRBV27 and TRBJ1-5; D is undetermined. In germline, CDR1 is MNHEY, CDR2 SMNVEV (reference sequence). The CDR3 has 13 residues. V was trimmed by 7 bases and J by 6 bases, leaving 13 bases between them. CDR3: CASTPKWGQPQHF. Written as DNA, the CDR3 is TGTGCCAGCACCCCAAAGTGGGGTCAGCCCCAGCATTTT.

CDR3 DNA sequence: TGTGCCAGCAGTTTTTCGGAGGCCCTAAACACCGGGGAGCTGTTTTTT. Its protein is CASSFSEALNTGELFF. The rearrangement links TRBV27 to TRBJ2-2, with a weak D call TRBD2 (5 bases). V was clipped by 3 bases and J by 2 bases, with 13 bases between them. CDR3 size: 16 residues. The germline V gene encodes CDR1 MNHEY and CDR2 SMNVEV (reference sequence).

This clone has more than one count but fewer than ten. The chain has TRBV2 and TRBJ1-2; D might be TRBD1 (5 bases). Germline lookup yields CDR1 SNHLY and CDR2 FYNNEI. With 4 bases removed from V and 8 bases from J, the gap between germline ends came to 14 bases. This CDR3 is 13 amino acids long. The CDR3 DNA follows: TGTGCCAGCAGTGTGTCTCAGGGAAGCGGCTACACCTTC. This codes for CASSVSQGSGYTF.

This clone was observed a handful of times. This sequence joins TRBV5-1 and TRBJ2-3; D not certain. The V end lost 2 bases, the J end lost 0 bases, and 10 bases lay between the germline ends. The CDR3 runs 15 residues. Germline CDR1 SGHRS, CDR2 YFSETQ. The chain's CDR3 is CASSLVSRSTDTQYF. The CDR3, as DNA: TGCGCCAGCAGCTTAGTGAGTCGGAGCACAGATACGCAGTATTTT.